This TCR beta chain was recorded in a study of blood T cells in healthy people across ages. This clonotype showed up many times. Primed by a sample-barcoded 5' primer and a J-beta primer mix, a second PCR proceeded for 7 to 11 cycles. TCRdb ran MiXCR on the 5' RACE reads and lists one entry per CDR3 protein. This sample has some 670,000 distinct CDR3 sequences, with roughly half found just once. Trimming removed 2 bases from V and 1 base from J, with 10 bases in between. This CDR3 is built from 15 residues. The TCR sequence derives from a woman aged 80 or over in good health. The chain links TRBV12-3 or TRBV12-4 to TRBJ2-3; D is undetermined. The material sequenced was blood. For the CDR3, the DNA is TGTGCCAGCAGTTTAAGGACCCAGCGCACAGATACGCAGTATTTT. It translates to CASSLRTQRTDTQYF.